This passage covers 14 T cell receptor beta chains from one sample sequenced in a study of CD8 T cells in ankylosing spondylitis. TCRdb reprocessed the 5' RACE reads via MiXCR and lists one record per CDR3 protein. Here the sample spans fewer than 200,000 distinct CDR3 sequences, roughly 18% being singletons. Sequencing was performed on blood, either unsorted or a sorted T cell fraction (not recorded which). The receptors derive from a male donor aged 10-29 years with ankylosing spondylitis or in good health (not recorded which).

J is TRBJ2-2 and V is TRBV7-8; D gene uncertain. Looked up from germline, CDR1 is SGHVS and CDR2 is FQNEAQ. This CDR3 has 14 amino acids. V was trimmed by 5 bases and J by 6 bases, leaving 13 bases between them. In DNA, the CDR3 is TGTGCCAGCAGCCCATTAGCATTTGCCGGGGAGCTGTTTTTT. It encodes CASSPLAFAGELFF.

The J gene is TRBJ2-7, the V gene TRBV10-1; D possibly corresponds to TRBD2 (6 bases). The germline CDR1 and CDR2 sequences are WNHNN and SYGVQD (reference sequence). V was pared by 8 bases and J by 3 bases, with 8 bases between. The CDR3 consists of 11 residues. CDR3 DNA sequence: TGCGCCAGCGGAGGGATCTACGAGCAGTACGTC. Its translation is CASGGIYEQYV.

This clonotype was counted only a few times. This chain links TRBV7-6 with TRBJ2-1; 13 bases fit TRBD2. After removal of 5 bases from V and 6 bases from J, the junction contained 4 bases not matched to a gene. CDR1 SGHVS and CDR2 FNYEAQ come from the germline V gene. The CDR3 loop spans 15 amino acids. The CDR3 region is CASSRTSGSGNEQFF. The CDR3 DNA sequence: TGTGCCAGCAGCCGGACTAGCGGGAGTGGCAATGAGCAGTTCTTC.

This clonotype was seen at least ten times. The V call is TRBV12-3 or TRBV12-4, the J call TRBJ2-1, with a weak D call TRBD2 (6 bases). This CDR3 is built from 13 residues. V was shortened by 1 base and J by 9 bases, with 10 bases between the two germline ends. The CDR3 spells CASSLGSGTEQFF. The DNA for the CDR3 is TGTGCCAGCAGTTTAGGTAGCGGAACTGAGCAGTTCTTC.

Many counts were recorded for this clonotype. The chain recombines TRBV4-3 with TRBJ1-4, with unresolved D. The CDR3 is 13 residues long. The germline gives CDR1 LGHNA, CDR2 YSLEER. Trimming took off 1 base at V and 7 bases at J, with 7 bases between the two ends. The CDR3, as DNA: TGCGCCAGCAGCCAAGTAACCGGTGAAAAACTGTTTTTT. The encoded protein is CASSQVTGEKLFF.

This clonotype has just a few counts. The V gene is TRBV18, the J gene TRBJ1-1; D perhaps matches TRBD1 (5 bases). The CDR3 is 14 amino acids. Germline V CDR1 and CDR2: KGHSH, LQKENI. Deletions cut 4 bases from V and 4 bases from J, with 13 bases between. CDR3 nucleotide sequence: TGTGCCAGCTCACTTCAGGGTGTAGGCACTGAAGCTTTCTTT. Its protein product is CASSLQGVGTEAFF.

This clonotype was detected a few times. The V and J genes are TRBV29-1 and TRBJ2-1, with TRBD1 as a possible D gene (6 bases). Germline CDR1 and CDR2: SQVTM and ANQGSEA. The CDR3 is 12 amino acids. The V and J ends lost 7 bases and 6 bases respectively, with 13 bases between them. The CDR3 region is CSASQGTNEQFF. DNA for the CDR3: TGCAGCGCCTCACAGGGAACCAATGAGCAGTTCTTC.

This clonotype was recorded many times. This chain connects TRBV27 to TRBJ2-7; TRBD1 might be the D (6 bases). This CDR3 is built from 15 residues. Germline V gene lookup returns CDR1 MNHEY and CDR2 SMNVEV (reference sequence). Trimming left V 5 bases short and J 4 bases short, with 18 bases between. The CDR3 DNA reads as TGTGCCAGCAGTCCGACAGGACCCACAGGGTACGAGCAGTACTTC. It translates to CASSPTGPTGYEQYF.

This chain joins TRBV9 and TRBJ2-7; 8 bases map to TRBD1. The CDR3 runs 14 residues. From germline, CDR1 is SGDLS and CDR2 YYNGEE. With 4 bases clipped from V and 4 bases from J, the junction kept 7 bases outside the gene matches. The CDR3 DNA reads TGTGCCAGCAGCCTACGGGACAGGTTTTACGAGCAGTACTTC. The encoded protein is CASSLRDRFYEQYF.

This clonotype was recorded at least ten times. The chain joins TRBV12-3 or TRBV12-4 to TRBJ2-1; the D gene is possibly TRBD2 (6 bases). The CDR3 length is 16 residues. Trimming pared 4 bases from V and 3 bases from J, leaving 16 bases between. The DNA of the CDR3 is TGTGCCAGCAGTTGGGGTTCACGGGAGTTCTACAATGAGCAGTTCTTC. It specifies CASSWGSREFYNEQFF.

Ten or more counts support this clonotype. CDR3 coding DNA: TGCAGTGCGTGGACTAGCGGGAGGGCCGAGAACATTCAGTACTTC. Protein sequence: CSAWTSGRAENIQYF. This chain connects TRBV20-1 to TRBJ2-4; 15 bases match TRBD2. Germline-derived CDR1 and CDR2 are DFQATT and SNEGSKA (reference sequence). The CDR3 runs 15 residues. The V and J ends lost 6 bases and 7 bases, in that order; junction bases with no gene match: 7.

The CDR3 coding sequence is TGCAGCGTCCCGAACTACGAGCAGTACGTC. Amino acid sequence: CSVPNYEQYV. V gene TRBV29-1 combines with J gene TRBJ2-7; no firm D call. This CDR3 is built from 10 residues. CDR1 SQVTM and CDR2 ANQGSEA come from the germline V gene. V was shortened by 6 bases and J by 3 bases, with 6 bases between the two germline ends.

The chain links TRBV29-1 to TRBJ2-3; D gene ambiguous. Germline V gene data show CDR1 as SQVTM and CDR2 as ANQGSEA. This CDR3 is 13 amino acids long. The V end was cut by 3 bases, the J end by 3 bases, with 10 bases between. CDR3 sequence: CSVERRATDTQYF. The CDR3 DNA sequence: TGCAGCGTTGAGAGAAGGGCAACAGATACGCAGTATTTT.

This clonotype occurred many times. The rearrangement links TRBV27 to TRBJ2-1, with D maybe TRBD2 (5 bases). This CDR3 has 13 amino acids. V was trimmed by 1 base and J by 10 bases, leaving 11 bases between them. Germline CDR1 MNHEY, CDR2 SMNVEV (reference sequence). The CDR3 DNA is TGTGCCAGCAGTTTATGGTGGACTGGCGAGCAGTTCTTC. Its translation is CASSLWWTGEQFF.